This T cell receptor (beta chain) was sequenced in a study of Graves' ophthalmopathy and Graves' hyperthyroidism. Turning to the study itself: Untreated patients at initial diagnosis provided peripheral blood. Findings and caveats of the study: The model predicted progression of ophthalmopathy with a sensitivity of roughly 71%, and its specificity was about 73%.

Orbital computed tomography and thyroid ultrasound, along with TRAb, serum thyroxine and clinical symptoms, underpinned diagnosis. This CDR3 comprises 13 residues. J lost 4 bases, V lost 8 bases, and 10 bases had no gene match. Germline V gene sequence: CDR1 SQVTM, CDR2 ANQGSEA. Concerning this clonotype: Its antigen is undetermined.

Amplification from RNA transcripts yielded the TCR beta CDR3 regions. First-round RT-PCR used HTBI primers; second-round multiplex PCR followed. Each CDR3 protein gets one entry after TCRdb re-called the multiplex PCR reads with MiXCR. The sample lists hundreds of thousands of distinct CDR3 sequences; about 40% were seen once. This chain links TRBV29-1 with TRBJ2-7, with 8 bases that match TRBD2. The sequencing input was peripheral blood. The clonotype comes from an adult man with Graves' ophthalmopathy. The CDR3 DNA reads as TGCAGCCAAGTGGCGGGGGGCCCGTACGAGCAGTACTTC. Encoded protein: CSQVAGGPYEQYF.